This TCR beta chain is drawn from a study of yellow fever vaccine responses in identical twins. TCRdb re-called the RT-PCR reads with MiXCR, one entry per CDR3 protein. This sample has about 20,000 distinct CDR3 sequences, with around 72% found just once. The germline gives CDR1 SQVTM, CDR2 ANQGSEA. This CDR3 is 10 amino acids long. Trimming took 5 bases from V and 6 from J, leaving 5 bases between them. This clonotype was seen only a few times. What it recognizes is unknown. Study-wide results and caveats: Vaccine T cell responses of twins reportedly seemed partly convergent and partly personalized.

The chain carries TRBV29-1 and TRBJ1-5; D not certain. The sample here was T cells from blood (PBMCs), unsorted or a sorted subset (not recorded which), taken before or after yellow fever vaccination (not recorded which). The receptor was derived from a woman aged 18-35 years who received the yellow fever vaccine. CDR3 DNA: TGCAGCGTTTCATGTCAGCCCCAGCATTTT. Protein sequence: CSVSCQPQHF.